This record concerns one TCR beta chain sequence. The record originates from a study of T cells in Graves' hyperthyroidism and ophthalmopathy. RNA transcripts served as the template for amplifying TCR beta CDR3 regions. Researchers ran a first-round RT-PCR on the TCR CDR3 using the HTBI primer set. TCRdb itself ran the multiplex PCR reads through MiXCR, one entry per CDR3 protein. The sample lists approximately 600,000 distinct CDR3 sequences, about 16% occurring once. Over 18 months, lack of ophthalmopathy progression marked Graves' hyperthyroidism as stable. Sequences were obtained from blood. The TCR was taken from a woman in her thirties with Graves' hyperthyroidism.

The CDR3 DNA sequence: TGTGCCAGCAGTTTGACTAGCGGGATAGTGGAGACCCAGTACTTC. Its translation: CASSLTSGIVETQYF. V and J are TRBV12-3 or TRBV12-4 and TRBJ2-5, with 11 positions matching TRBD2. This CDR3 is built from 15 residues. V dropped 3 bases and J dropped 5; count of bases not matched to a gene: 5.